Listed below are T cell receptor beta chains from one sample, sequenced in a study of cytomegalovirus exposure and HLA in healthy donors. Here immunoSEQ multiplex PCR was the method, and the copy in TCRdb shows in-frame clones only, minus some. This sample has roughly 120,000 clones, with 75% to 85% found just once. The sequenced sample was PBMCs. The receptors here all came from a man between 35 and 55 years old in good health and CMV-seronegative. Both conserved end residues are part of each CDR3. Fields, in order: V gene, clone size, D gene, J gene, CDR3 protein, CDR3 DNA. D genes are given only for firm matches. Some rows mark clone size as missing; the rest say once, few, many or name a class of expanded clone.

v_gene: TRBV5-6
abundance: once
d_gene: NA
j_gene: TRBJ1-5
CDR3aa: CASSLRGSYDQPQHF
CDR3nt: TGTGCCAGCAGCCTCAGGGGCAGTTATGATCAGCCCCAGCATTTT

v_gene: TRBV27
abundance: few
d_gene: NA
j_gene: TRBJ1-1
CDR3aa: CASSPQGGIEAFF
CDR3nt: TGTGCCAGCAGTCCACAGGGCGGCATTGAAGCTTTCTTT

v_gene: TRBV28
abundance: few
d_gene: NA
j_gene: TRBJ1-2
CDR3aa: CASSTRPGNYGYTF
CDR3nt: TGTGCCAGCAGTACTCGCCCAGGAAACTATGGCTACACCTTC

v_gene: TRBV7-2
abundance: NA
d_gene: TRBD2
j_gene: TRBJ2-5
CDR3aa: CASSFLPSGGRQETQYF
CDR3nt: TGTGCCAGCAGTTTCCTACCTAGCGGGGGCCGTCAAGAGACCCAGTACTTC

v_gene: TRBV5-4
abundance: NA
d_gene: NA
j_gene: TRBJ2-7
CDR3aa: CAGSPNRAGAYEQYF
CDR3nt: TGTGCCGGCAGCCCAAACCGGGCCGGGGCCTACGAGCAGTACTTC

v_gene: TRBV30
abundance: NA
d_gene: TRBD1
j_gene: TRBJ1-6
CDR3aa: CAWSGEIQGAPLHF
CDR3nt: TGTGCCTGGAGCGGAGAAATACAGGGGGCACCCCTCCACTTT

v_gene: TRBV6-5
abundance: NA
d_gene: NA
j_gene: TRBJ1-2
CDR3aa: CASSYSREDYGYTF
CDR3nt: TGTGCCAGCAGCTATTCCAGGGAGGACTATGGCTACACCTTC

v_gene: TRBV19
abundance: NA
d_gene: NA
j_gene: TRBJ1-5
CDR3aa: CASSIEQYSLHQPQHF
CDR3nt: TGTGCCAGTAGTATAGAACAGTATTCATTACATCAGCCCCAGCATTTT

v_gene: TRBV9
abundance: NA
d_gene: NA
j_gene: TRBJ2-1
CDR3aa: CASSVESRGRNEQFF
CDR3nt: TGTGCCAGCAGCGTAGAGAGCAGGGGAAGAAATGAGCAGTTCTTC

v_gene: TRBV6-1
abundance: NA
d_gene: TRBD1
j_gene: TRBJ2-7
CDR3aa: CASRGQSSYEQYF
CDR3nt: TGTGCCAGCAGGGGACAGAGCTCCTACGAGCAGTACTTC

v_gene: TRBV7-3
abundance: NA
d_gene: NA
j_gene: TRBJ2-5
CDR3aa: CASSLSSSETQYF
CDR3nt: TGTGCCAGCAGCTTATCCAGTAGCGAGACCCAGTACTTC

v_gene: TRBV7-2
abundance: NA
d_gene: NA
j_gene: TRBJ2-5
CDR3aa: CASSKLGGDQETQYF
CDR3nt: TGTGCCAGCAGCAAGCTGGGAGGCGACCAAGAGACCCAGTACTTC

v_gene: TRBV4-1
abundance: NA
d_gene: TRBD1
j_gene: TRBJ1-3
CDR3aa: CASSLGQGNTVSGNTIYF
CDR3nt: TGCGCCAGCAGCCTGGGACAGGGCAATACTGTCTCTGGAAACACCATATATTTT

v_gene: TRBV4-2
abundance: NA
d_gene: NA
j_gene: TRBJ1-2
CDR3aa: CASSQGPDYGYTF
CDR3nt: TGTGCCAGCAGCCAAGGTCCGGACTATGGCTACACCTTC

v_gene: TRBV4-1
abundance: few
d_gene: TRBD2
j_gene: TRBJ2-1
CDR3aa: CASSQPSSGVYNEQFF
CDR3nt: TGCGCCAGCAGCCAACCATCTAGCGGGGTATACAATGAGCAGTTCTTC

v_gene: TRBV10-1
abundance: NA
d_gene: NA
j_gene: TRBJ1-5
CDR3aa: CASSESDPGEEQPQHF
CDR3nt: TGCGCCAGCAGTGAGTCCGACCCAGGGGAAGAGCAGCCCCAGCATTTT

v_gene: TRBV6-4
abundance: once
d_gene: NA
j_gene: TRBJ2-3
CDR3aa: CASSDSGGTDTQYF
CDR3nt: TGTGCCAGCAGTGACTCAGGGGGAACAGATACGCAGTATTTT

v_gene: TRBV25-1
abundance: NA
d_gene: TRBD1
j_gene: TRBJ1-1
CDR3aa: CASSTQGGLEAFF
CDR3nt: TGTGCCAGCAGTACTCAGGGGGGTCTTGAAGCTTTCTTT

v_gene: TRBV7-9
abundance: few
d_gene: NA
j_gene: TRBJ2-1
CDR3aa: CSSRPTTGRIYNEQFF
CDR3nt: TGTTCCAGCAGGCCTACGACAGGCCGAATATACAATGAGCAGTTCTTC

v_gene: TRBV5-4
abundance: NA
d_gene: TRBD1
j_gene: TRBJ1-3
CDR3aa: CASSLGQGGGNTIYF
CDR3nt: TGTGCCAGCAGCCTAGGACAGGGGGGGGGAAACACCATATATTTT